The rows below give T cell receptor beta chains drawn from one sample of a study of response to subunit inactivated influenza vaccine. TCRdb re-analysed the RT-PCR reads in MiXCR, keeping a single row per CDR3 protein. Of 500,000 to 750,000 distinct CDR3 sequences detected, roughly 15% appear once; the ten largest clones hold 11%. The source material was PBMCs from blood, sampled 11 to 12 days after vaccination. The receptors originated from a man aged 45-60 years who received an inactivated influenza vaccine. Both conserved end residues are part of each CDR3. The order of the fields is V gene, J gene, clone size, D gene, CDR3 protein, CDR3 DNA. A D gene is named only where the DNA matches it firmly. Clone size is given for some rows only: seen once, a few or many times, or a class if the clone is expanded.

>TRBV29-1|TRBJ2-3|many|TRBD2
CSLRGGTDTQYF
TGCAGCTTACGCGGGGGGACAGATACGCAGTATTTT
>TRBV20-1|TRBJ2-7|few|.
CRATRGQGHEQYF
TGCAGGGCTACAAGGGGACAAGGGCACGAGCAGTACTTC
>TRBV6-5|TRBJ2-3|few|.
CASSYRDNTDTQYF
TGTGCCAGCAGTTACCGGGACAACACAGATACGCAGTATTTT
>TRBV15|TRBJ2-5|.|TRBD1
CATSRADRGYQETQYF
TGTGCCACCAGCAGAGCGGACAGGGGGTATCAAGAGACCCAGTACTTC
>TRBV7-9|TRBJ1-3|.|.
CASSDDNIYF
TGTGCCAGCAGCGACGACAACATATATTTT
>TRBV6-1|TRBJ1-1|.|.
CASTVPGAGGEAFF
TGTGCCAGCACCGTACCAGGGGCCGGGGGTGAAGCTTTCTTT
>TRBV5-5|TRBJ2-7|once|TRBD1
CASSWGQASSYEQYF
TGTGCCAGCAGCTGGGGACAGGCCAGCTCCTACGAGCAGTACTTC
>TRBV7-9|TRBJ2-7|.|TRBD2
CASSVMGGIDEQYF
TGTGCCAGCAGTGTAATGGGGGGGATCGACGAGCAGTACTTC
>TRBV18|TRBJ2-3|.|.
CASSPPHRDTQYF
TGTGCCAGCTCACCACCGCACAGAGATACGCAGTATTTT
>TRBV20-1|TRBJ2-7|many|TRBD1
CSANNHRGSYEQYF
TGCAGTGCCAACAATCACAGGGGGTCCTACGAGCAGTACTTC
>TRBV5-1|TRBJ2-1|few|TRBD1
CASSWTGGSEQFF
TGCGCCAGCAGCTGGACAGGGGGAAGCGAGCAGTTCTTC
>TRBV29-1|TRBJ1-1|few|.
CSVVKGLNTEAFF
TGCAGCGTTGTGAAGGGCCTGAACACTGAAGCTTTCTTT
>TRBV2|TRBJ2-7|few|.
CASTLSGVYEQYF
TGTGCCAGCACCCTTTCGGGGGTCTACGAGCAGTACTTC
>TRBV20-1|TRBJ2-5|.|TRBD2
CSASRGGQETQYF
TGCAGTGCTAGCCGCGGGGGCCAAGAGACCCAGTACTTC
>TRBV20-1|TRBJ2-1|.|TRBD2
CSATTGLANEQFF
TGCAGTGCGACCACGGGACTAGCGAATGAGCAGTTCTTC
>TRBV11-3|TRBJ2-2|.|.
CASSLVRPTDTGELFF
TGTGCCAGCAGCTTAGTAAGGCCTACGGACACCGGGGAGCTGTTTTTT
>TRBV5-6|TRBJ2-1|few|.
CASSPFGGSGLNEQFF
TGTGCCAGCAGCCCCTTTGGGGGTAGCGGCCTCAATGAGCAGTTCTTC
>TRBV20-1|TRBJ2-1|few|TRBD1
CSAMDRGLHNEQFF
TGCAGTGCAATGGACAGGGGGCTACACAATGAGCAGTTCTTC
>TRBV5-6|TRBJ2-7|few|.
CASSFGRNLIEQYF
TGTGCCAGCAGTTTCGGAAGGAATTTGATCGAGCAGTACTTC
>TRBV29-1|TRBJ2-1|.|.
CSVVYQGRYNEQFF
TGCAGCGTCGTGTACCAGGGGCGATACAATGAGCAGTTCTTC
>TRBV14|TRBJ2-1|many|.
CASSLGWVNEQFF
TGTGCCAGCAGCCTAGGGTGGGTGAATGAGCAGTTCTTC
>TRBV4-1|TRBJ1-5|many|.
CASSQDIGTPNQPQHF
TGCGCCAGCAGCCAAGATATCGGGACACCTAATCAGCCCCAGCATTTT
>TRBV6-5|TRBJ2-5|few|.
CASSYTLGGQETQYF
TGTGCCAGCAGTTATACTCTGGGGGGCCAAGAGACCCAGTACTTC
>TRBV28|TRBJ2-1|few|TRBD1
CASSPVGTVSYNEQFF
TGTGCCAGCAGCCCTGTAGGGACAGTCTCCTACAATGAGCAGTTCTTC
>TRBV12-3/TRBV12-4|TRBJ1-2|few|TRBD1
CASRLSRDSYGYTF
TGTGCCAGCAGGCTGTCCCGGGACAGCTATGGCTACACCTTC
>TRBV7-6|TRBJ2-3|few|TRBD1
CASSRRDRDTDTQYF
TGTGCCAGCAGCCGGAGGGACAGGGACACAGATACGCAGTATTTT
>TRBV2|TRBJ2-2|.|.
CASIGNGETGELFF
TGTGCCAGCATAGGTAACGGGGAGACCGGGGAGCTGTTTTTT
>TRBV12-3/TRBV12-4|TRBJ2-1|few|.
CASSFEDNEQFF
TGTGCCAGCAGTTTTGAGGACAATGAGCAGTTCTTC
>TRBV6-2/TRBV6-3|TRBJ2-7|.|.
CASSYKVRNEQYF
TGTGCCAGCAGTTACAAGGTTCGGAACGAGCAGTACTTC
>TRBV4-1|TRBJ2-5|.|.
CASSQDSRNAYQETQYF
TGCGCCAGCAGCCAAGATTCCAGGAATGCGTACCAAGAGACCCAGTACTTC
>TRBV10-1|TRBJ2-2|.|TRBD1
CASGGQGTTGELFF
TGCGCCAGCGGGGGACAGGGGACCACCGGGGAGCTGTTTTTT
>TRBV2|TRBJ2-2|many|.
CASSLMRNTGELFF
TGTGCCAGCAGTTTAATGAGGAACACCGGGGAGCTGTTTTTT
>TRBV11-2|TRBJ2-7|few|.
CASSLVSGVSYEQYF
TGTGCCAGCAGCTTAGTGTCAGGTGTTTCATACGAGCAGTACTTC
>TRBV7-2|TRBJ1-1|.|.
CASSFGGTPTEAFF
TGTGCCAGCAGCTTTGGGGGCACACCCACTGAAGCTTTCTTT
>TRBV28|TRBJ1-1|few|TRBD1
CASRRTGDSIPEAFF
TGTGCCAGCAGAAGAACAGGGGACTCGATCCCTGAAGCTTTCTTT
>TRBV15|TRBJ2-5|.|.
CATSRAGGTQYF
TGTGCCACCAGCAGGGCCGGGGGAACCCAGTACTTC
>TRBV7-2|TRBJ2-5|.|TRBD1
CASSPWDRNGETQYF
TGTGCCAGCAGCCCGTGGGACAGAAATGGCGAGACCCAGTACTTC
>TRBV20-1|TRBJ2-1|.|.
CSALGPTRGYNEQFF
TGCAGTGCACTAGGGCCCACCCGTGGTTACAATGAGCAGTTCTTC
>TRBV3-1|TRBJ2-3|few|TRBD2
CASSLRSSGSILDTQYF
TGTGCCAGCAGCCTCCGGTCTAGCGGGAGTATTCTTGATACGCAGTATTTT
>TRBV15|TRBJ2-5|.|.
CATSKGTEETQYF
TGTGCCACCAGCAAAGGTACGGAAGAGACCCAGTACTTC
>TRBV7-2|TRBJ2-1|.|.
CASSLDSPYNEQFF
TGTGCCAGCAGCTTAGACAGCCCTTACAATGAGCAGTTCTTC
>TRBV4-3|TRBJ1-1|few|.
CASSQEGVNTEAFF
TGCGCCAGCAGCCAAGAGGGTGTAAACACTGAAGCTTTCTTT
>TRBV30|TRBJ2-7|.|.
CAWSGGFPRTAPGSYEQYF
TGTGCCTGGAGTGGTGGGTTTCCTCGTACAGCGCCTGGCTCCTACGAGCAGTACTTC
>TRBV7-9|TRBJ2-1|few|TRBD2
CASSLMGGIGNEQFF
TGTGCCAGCAGCTTGATGGGGGGGATCGGCAATGAGCAGTTCTTC
>TRBV3-1|TRBJ2-7|many|TRBD1
CASSPGDSYEQYF
TGTGCCAGCAGCCCTGGGGACAGCTACGAGCAGTACTTC
>TRBV29-1|TRBJ2-1|.|TRBD2
CSGLPGLAGFVEQFF
TGCAGCGGATTACCGGGACTAGCGGGGTTTGTTGAGCAGTTCTTC
>TRBV4-1|TRBJ1-1|.|TRBD1
CASSPWTGRGTEAFF
TGCGCCAGCAGCCCCTGGACAGGGAGGGGCACTGAAGCTTTCTTT